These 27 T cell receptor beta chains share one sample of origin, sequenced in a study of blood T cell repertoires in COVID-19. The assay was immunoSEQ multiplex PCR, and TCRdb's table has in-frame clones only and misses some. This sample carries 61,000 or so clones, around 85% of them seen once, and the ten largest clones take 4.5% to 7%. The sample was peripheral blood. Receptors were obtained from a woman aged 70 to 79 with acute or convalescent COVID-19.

In DNA, the CDR3 is TGTGCCAGCTCACCCCAGGGAACCGGGGAGCTGTTTTTT. Protein sequence: CASSPQGTGELFF. The V call is TRBV18, the J call TRBJ2-2, with D maybe TRBD1 (5 bases). This CDR3 is 13 amino acids long. Looked up from germline, CDR1 is KGHSH and CDR2 is LQKENI. Trimming pared 3 bases from V and 5 bases from J, leaving 7 bases between.

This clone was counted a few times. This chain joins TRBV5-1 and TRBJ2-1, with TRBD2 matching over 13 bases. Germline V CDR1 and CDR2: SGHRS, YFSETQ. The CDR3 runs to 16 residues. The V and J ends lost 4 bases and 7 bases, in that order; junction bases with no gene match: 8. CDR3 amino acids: CASSIIAGLAGNEQFF. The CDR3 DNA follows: TGCGCCAGCAGCATAATTGCGGGACTAGCGGGGAATGAGCAGTTCTTC. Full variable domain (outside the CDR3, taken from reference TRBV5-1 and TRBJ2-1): KAGVTQTPRYLIKTRGQQVTLSCSPISGHRSVSWYQQTPGQGLQFLFEYFSETQRNKGNFPGRFSGRQFSNSRSEMNVSTLELGDSALYLCASSIIAGLAGNEQFFGPGTRLTVL.

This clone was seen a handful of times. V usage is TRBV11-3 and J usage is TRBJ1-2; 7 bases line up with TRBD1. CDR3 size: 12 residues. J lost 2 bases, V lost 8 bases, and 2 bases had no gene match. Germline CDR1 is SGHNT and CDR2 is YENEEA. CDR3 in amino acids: CASQGQNYGYTF. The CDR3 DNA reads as TGTGCCAGCCAGGGACAGAACTATGGCTACACCTTC.

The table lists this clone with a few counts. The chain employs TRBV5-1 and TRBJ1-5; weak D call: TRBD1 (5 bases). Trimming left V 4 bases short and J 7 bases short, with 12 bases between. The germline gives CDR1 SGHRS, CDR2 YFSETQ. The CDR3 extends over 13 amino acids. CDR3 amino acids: CASSQTGIQPQHF. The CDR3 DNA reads TGCGCCAGCAGCCAAACAGGAATCCAGCCCCAGCATTTT.

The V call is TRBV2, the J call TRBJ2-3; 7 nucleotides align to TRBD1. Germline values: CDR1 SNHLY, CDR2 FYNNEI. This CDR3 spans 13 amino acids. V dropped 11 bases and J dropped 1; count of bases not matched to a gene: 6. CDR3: CASSGGGTDTQYF. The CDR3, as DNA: TGTGCCTCCTCAGGGGGAGGCACAGATACGCAGTATTTT.

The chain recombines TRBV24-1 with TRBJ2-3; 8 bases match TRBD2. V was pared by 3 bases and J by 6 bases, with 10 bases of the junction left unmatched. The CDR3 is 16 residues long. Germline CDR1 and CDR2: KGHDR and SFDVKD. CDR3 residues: CATSDPTGTRLDTQYF. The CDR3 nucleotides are TGTGCCACCAGTGATCCGACCGGGACTAGGCTTGATACGCAGTATTTT.

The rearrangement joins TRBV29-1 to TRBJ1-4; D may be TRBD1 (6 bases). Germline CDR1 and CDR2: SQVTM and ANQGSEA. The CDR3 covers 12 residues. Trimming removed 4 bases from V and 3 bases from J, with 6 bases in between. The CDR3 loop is CSVGQANEKLFF. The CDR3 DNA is TGCAGCGTTGGACAGGCTAATGAAAAACTGTTTTTT. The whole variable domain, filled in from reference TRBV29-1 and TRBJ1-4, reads SAVISQKPSRDICQRGTSLTIQCQVDSQVTMMFWYRQQPGQSLTLIATANQGSEATYESGFVIDKFPISRPNLTFSTLTVSNMSPEDSSIYLCSVGQANEKLFFGSGTQLSVL.

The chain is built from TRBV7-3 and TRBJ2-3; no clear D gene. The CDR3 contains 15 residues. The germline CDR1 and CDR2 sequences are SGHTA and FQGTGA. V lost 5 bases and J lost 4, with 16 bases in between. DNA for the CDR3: TGTGCCAGCAGCCCCTCGGGTACCTCCTCAGATACGCAGTATTTT. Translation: CASSPSGTSSDTQYF.

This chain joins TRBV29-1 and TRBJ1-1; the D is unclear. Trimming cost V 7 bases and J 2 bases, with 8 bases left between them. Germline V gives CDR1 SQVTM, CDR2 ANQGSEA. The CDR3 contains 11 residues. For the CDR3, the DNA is TGCAGCGCCGCAGTAAACACTGAAGCTTTCTTT. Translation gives CSAAVNTEAFF.

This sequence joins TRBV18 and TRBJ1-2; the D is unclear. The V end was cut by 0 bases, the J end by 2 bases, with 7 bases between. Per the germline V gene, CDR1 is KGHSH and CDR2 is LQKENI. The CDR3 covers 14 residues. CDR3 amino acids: CASSPPLRNYGYTF. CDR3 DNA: TGTGCCAGCTCACCACCGTTACGGAACTATGGCTACACCTTC.

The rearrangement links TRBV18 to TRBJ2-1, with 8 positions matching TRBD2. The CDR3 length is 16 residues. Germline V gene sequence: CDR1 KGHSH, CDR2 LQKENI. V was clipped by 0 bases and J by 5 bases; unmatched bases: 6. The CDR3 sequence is CASSPPETGGDNEQFF. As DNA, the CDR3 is TGTGCCAGCTCACCACCCGAGACGGGGGGGGACAATGAGCAGTTCTTC.

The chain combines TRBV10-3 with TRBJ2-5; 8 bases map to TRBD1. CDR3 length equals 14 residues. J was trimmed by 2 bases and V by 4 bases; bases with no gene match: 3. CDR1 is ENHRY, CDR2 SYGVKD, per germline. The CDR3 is CAISGGTGQETQYF. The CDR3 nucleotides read TGTGCCATCAGTGGGGGGACAGGACAAGAGACCCAGTACTTC.

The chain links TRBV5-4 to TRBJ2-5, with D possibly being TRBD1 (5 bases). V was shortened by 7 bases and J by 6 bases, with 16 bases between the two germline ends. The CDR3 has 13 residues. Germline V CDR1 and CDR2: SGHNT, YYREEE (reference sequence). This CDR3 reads CASGAGSLQTQYF. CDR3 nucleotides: TGTGCCAGCGGGGCCGGGTCTTTACAGACCCAGTACTTC.

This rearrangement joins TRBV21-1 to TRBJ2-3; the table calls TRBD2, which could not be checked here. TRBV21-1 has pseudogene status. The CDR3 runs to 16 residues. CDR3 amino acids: CASSKSRGDSTDTQYF. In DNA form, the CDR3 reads TGTGCCAGCAGCAAGTCGCGGGGGGATAGCACAGATACGCAGTATTTT.

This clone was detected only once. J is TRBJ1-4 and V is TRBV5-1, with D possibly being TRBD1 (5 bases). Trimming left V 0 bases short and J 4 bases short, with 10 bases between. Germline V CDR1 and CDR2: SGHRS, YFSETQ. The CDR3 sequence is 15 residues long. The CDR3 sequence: CASSLEGVSNEKLFF. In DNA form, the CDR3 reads TGCGCCAGCAGCTTGGAAGGGGTTAGTAATGAAAAACTGTTTTTT.

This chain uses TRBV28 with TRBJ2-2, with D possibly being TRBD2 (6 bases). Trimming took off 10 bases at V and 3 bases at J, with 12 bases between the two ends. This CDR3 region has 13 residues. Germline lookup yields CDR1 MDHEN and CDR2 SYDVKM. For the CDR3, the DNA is TGTGCCATCGAGACTAGACACACCGGGGAGCTGTTTTTT. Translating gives CAIETRHTGELFF.

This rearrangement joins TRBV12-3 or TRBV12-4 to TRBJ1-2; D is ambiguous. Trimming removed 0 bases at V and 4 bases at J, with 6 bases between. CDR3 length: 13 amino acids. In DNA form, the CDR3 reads TGTGCCAGCAGTTTAGCCGCAGGCTATGGCTACACCTTC. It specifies CASSLAAGYGYTF.

The CDR3 is CASSSRTGMETQYF. The DNA of the CDR3 is TGTGCCAGTAGTAGTCGGACAGGGATGGAGACCCAGTACTTC. The gene calls are TRBV19 and TRBJ2-5, with 8 bases identical to TRBD1. This CDR3 is 14 amino acids long. The J segment lost 5 bases and the V segment lost 4 bases, leaving 6 bases of the junction unmatched. Germline loops: CDR1 LNHDA, CDR2 SQIVND (reference sequence).

The CDR3 protein is CASSEALQSTDTQYF. The CDR3 region has the DNA TGTGCCAGCAGTGAAGCCTTGCAGAGCACAGATACGCAGTATTTT. The chain links TRBV2 to TRBJ2-3, with D hard to call. The V end was cut by 0 bases, the J end by 0 bases, with 7 bases between. The CDR3 runs to 15 residues. Germline-derived CDR1 and CDR2 are SNHLY and FYNNEI.

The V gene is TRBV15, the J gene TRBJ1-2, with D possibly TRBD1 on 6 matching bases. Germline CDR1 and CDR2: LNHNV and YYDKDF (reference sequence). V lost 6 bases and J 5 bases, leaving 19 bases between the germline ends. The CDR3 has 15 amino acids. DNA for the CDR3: TGTGCCACCAGTAAGAGTCCGGGACATCGATATGGCTACACCTTC. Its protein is CATSKSPGHRYGYTF.

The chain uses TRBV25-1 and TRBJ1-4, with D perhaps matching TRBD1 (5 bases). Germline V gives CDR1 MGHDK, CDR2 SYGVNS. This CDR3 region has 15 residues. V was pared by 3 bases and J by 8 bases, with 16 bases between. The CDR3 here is CASSDTGGSGEKLFF. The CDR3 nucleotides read TGTGCCAGCAGTGATACCGGGGGATCAGGGGAAAAACTGTTTTTT.

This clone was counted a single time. The DNA for the CDR3 is TGTGCCAGTAGTGCGCGATCCACTAGCGGGGGGGGCAATGAGCAGTTCTTC. Translating it yields CASSARSTSGGGNEQFF. The chain joins TRBV19 to TRBJ2-1; 13 positions agree with TRBD2. This CDR3 is built from 17 residues. Germline trimming cut 5 bases from V and 6 bases from J; bases unmatched to any gene: 10. Germline V gene lookup returns CDR1 LNHDA and CDR2 SQIVND (reference sequence).

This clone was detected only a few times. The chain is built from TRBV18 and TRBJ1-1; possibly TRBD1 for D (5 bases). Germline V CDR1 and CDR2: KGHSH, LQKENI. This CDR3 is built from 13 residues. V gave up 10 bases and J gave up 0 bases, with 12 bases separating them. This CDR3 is CATKAGVNTEAFF. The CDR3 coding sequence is TGTGCCACCAAGGCGGGGGTGAACACTGAAGCTTTCTTT.

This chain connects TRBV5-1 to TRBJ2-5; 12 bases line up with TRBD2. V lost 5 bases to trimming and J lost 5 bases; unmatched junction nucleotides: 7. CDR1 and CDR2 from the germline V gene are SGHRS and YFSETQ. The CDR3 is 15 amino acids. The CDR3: CASSFTGTSGETQYF. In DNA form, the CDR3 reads TGCGCCAGCAGTTTTACCGGGACTAGCGGGGAGACCCAGTACTTC. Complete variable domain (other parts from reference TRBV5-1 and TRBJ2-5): KAGVTQTPRYLIKTRGQQVTLSCSPISGHRSVSWYQQTPGQGLQFLFEYFSETQRNKGNFPGRFSGRQFSNSRSEMNVSTLELGDSALYLCASSFTGTSGETQYFGPGTRLLVL.

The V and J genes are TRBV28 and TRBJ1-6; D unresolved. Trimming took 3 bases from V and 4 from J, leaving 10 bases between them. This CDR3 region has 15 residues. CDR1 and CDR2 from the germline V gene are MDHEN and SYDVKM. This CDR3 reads CASSFYRRYNSPLHF. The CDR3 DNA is TGTGCCAGCAGTTTCTACAGACGGTATAATTCACCCCTCCACTTT.

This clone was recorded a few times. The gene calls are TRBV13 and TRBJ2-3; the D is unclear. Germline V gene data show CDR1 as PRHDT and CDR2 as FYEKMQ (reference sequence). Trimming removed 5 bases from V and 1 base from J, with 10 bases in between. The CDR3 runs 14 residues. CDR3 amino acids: CASSVIRGTDTQYF. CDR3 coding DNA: TGTGCCAGCAGCGTAATACGAGGCACAGATACGCAGTATTTT.

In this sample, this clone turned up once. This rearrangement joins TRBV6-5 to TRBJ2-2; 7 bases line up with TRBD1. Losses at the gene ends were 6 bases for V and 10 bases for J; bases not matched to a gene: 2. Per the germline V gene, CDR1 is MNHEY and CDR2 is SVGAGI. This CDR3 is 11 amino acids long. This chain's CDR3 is CASSQGVELFF. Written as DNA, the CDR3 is TGTGCCAGCAGCCAGGGGGTGGAGCTGTTTTTT.